This TCR beta chain was recorded in a study of control samples from healthy donors and cancer patients. Per germline, CDR1 SGDLS and CDR2 YYNGEE. Trimming pared 1 base from V and 1 base from J, leaving 11 bases between. This CDR3 is 15 amino acids long. This table comes from immunoSEQ multiplex PCR, and its TCRdb copy is limited to in-frame clones, with some not included. The sample carries 60,000 to 65,000 clones, about 82% recorded once. Sequencing input: blood. The clonotype comes from a man aged 35 to 55 in good health. The V call is TRBV9, the J call TRBJ1-1; D not resolved. The CDR3 spells CASSVRASPNTEAFF. In DNA form, the CDR3 reads TGTGCCAGCAGCGTAAGGGCCAGCCCGAACACTGAAGCTTTCTTT.